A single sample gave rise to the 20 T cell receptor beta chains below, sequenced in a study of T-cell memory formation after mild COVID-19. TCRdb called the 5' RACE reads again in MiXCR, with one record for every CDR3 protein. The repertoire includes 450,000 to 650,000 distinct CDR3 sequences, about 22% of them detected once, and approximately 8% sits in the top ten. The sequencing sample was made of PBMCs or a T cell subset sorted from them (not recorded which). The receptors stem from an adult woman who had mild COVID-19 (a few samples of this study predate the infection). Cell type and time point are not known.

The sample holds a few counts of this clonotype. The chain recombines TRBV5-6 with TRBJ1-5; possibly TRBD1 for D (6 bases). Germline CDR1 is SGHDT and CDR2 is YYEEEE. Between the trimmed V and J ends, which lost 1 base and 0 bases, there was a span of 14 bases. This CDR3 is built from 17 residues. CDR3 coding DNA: TGTGCCAGCAGCTTGTTTGGGGGGGCCAATAGCAATCAGCCCCAGCATTTT. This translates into CASSLFGGANSNQPQHF.

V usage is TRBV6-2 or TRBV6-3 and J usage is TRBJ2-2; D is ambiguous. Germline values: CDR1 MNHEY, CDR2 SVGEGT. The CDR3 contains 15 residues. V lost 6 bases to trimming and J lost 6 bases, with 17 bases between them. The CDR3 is CASRPRRLEPGELFF. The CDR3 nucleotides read TGTGCCAGCAGACCCCGGAGACTCGAACCCGGGGAGCTGTTTTTT.

The CDR3 nucleotides are TGTGCCAGCAGTTCAAAAACCGGTGATGCCACTGAAGCTTTCTTT. It yields the protein CASSSKTGDATEAFF. V is TRBV12-3 or TRBV12-4 and J is TRBJ1-1; D is undetermined. This CDR3 contains 15 residues. V lost 4 bases, J lost 4 bases, and 16 bases lay in between.

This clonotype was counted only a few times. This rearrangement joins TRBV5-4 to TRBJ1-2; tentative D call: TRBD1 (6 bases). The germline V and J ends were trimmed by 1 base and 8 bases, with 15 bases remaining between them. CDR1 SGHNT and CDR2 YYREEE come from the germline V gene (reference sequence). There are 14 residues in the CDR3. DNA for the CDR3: TGTGCCAGCAGCTTGATACCAGGGGCTGAGGGCTACACCTTC. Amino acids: CASSLIPGAEGYTF.

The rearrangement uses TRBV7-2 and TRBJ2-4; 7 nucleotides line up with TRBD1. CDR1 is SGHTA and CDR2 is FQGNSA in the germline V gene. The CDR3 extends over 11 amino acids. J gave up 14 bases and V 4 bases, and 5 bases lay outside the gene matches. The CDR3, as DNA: TGTGCCAGCAGCTCCTTGACAGGGAAGTACTTC. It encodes CASSSLTGKYF. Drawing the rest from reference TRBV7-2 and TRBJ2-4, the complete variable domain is GAGVSQSPSNKVTEKGKDVELRCDPISGHTALYWYRQSLGQGLEFLIYFQGNSAPDKSGLPSDRFSAERTGGSVSTLTIQRTQQEDSAVYLCASSSLTGKYFGAGTRLSVL.

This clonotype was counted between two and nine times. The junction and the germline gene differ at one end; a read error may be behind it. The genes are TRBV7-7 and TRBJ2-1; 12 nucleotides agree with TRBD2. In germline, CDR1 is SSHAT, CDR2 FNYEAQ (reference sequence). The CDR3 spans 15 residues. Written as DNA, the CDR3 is TGTGCTAGCAGCTTAGCTAGCGGGAGGGTCGATGAGCAGTTCTTC. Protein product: CASSLASGRVDEQFF.

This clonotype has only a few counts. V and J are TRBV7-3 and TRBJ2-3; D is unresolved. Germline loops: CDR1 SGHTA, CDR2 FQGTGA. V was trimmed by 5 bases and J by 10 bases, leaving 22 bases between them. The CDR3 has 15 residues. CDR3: CASSPSWADPSSQYF. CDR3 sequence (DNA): TGTGCCAGCAGCCCGTCTTGGGCGGACCCTAGTTCGCAGTATTTT.

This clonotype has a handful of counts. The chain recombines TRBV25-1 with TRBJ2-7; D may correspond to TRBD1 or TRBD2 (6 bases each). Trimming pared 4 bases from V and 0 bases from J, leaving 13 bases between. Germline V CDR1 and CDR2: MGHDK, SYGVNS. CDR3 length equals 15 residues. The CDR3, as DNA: TGTGCCAGCAGTGCCTCCGGGGGCAACTCCTACGAGCAGTACTTC. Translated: CASSASGGNSYEQYF.

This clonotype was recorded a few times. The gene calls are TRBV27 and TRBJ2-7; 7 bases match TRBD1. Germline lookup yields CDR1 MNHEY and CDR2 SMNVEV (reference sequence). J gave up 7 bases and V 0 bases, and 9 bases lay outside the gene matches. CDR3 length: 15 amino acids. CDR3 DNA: TGTGCCAGCAGTTTATCGACAGGGATTAGAGGGGAGCAGTACTTC. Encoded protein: CASSLSTGIRGEQYF.

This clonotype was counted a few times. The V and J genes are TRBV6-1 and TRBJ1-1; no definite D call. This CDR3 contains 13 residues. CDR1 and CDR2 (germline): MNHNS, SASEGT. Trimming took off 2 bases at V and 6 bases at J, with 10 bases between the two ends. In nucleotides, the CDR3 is TGTGCCAGCAGTGAAATCCTGAGGGCTGAAGCTTTCTTT. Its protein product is CASSEILRAEAFF.

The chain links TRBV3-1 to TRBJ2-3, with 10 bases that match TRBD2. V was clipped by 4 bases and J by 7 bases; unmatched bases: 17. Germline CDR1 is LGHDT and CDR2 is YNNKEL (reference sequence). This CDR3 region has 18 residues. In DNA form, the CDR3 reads TGTGCCAGCAGCCCCCCAAGTTCTAGCGGGGGAGAAATTAATACGCAGTATTTT. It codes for CASSPPSSSGGEINTQYF.

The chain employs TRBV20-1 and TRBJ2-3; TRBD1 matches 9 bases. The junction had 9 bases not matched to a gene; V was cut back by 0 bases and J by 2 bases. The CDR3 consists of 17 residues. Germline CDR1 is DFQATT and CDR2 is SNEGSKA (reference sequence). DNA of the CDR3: TGCAGTGCTAGAGATCCCCCGGACAGGGGTTACACAGATACGCAGTATTTT. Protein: CSARDPPDRGYTDTQYF.

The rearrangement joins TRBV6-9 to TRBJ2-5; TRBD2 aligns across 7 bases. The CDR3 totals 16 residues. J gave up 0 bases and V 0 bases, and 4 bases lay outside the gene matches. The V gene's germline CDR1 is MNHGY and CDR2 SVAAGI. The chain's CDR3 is CASSYSQRDYQETQYF. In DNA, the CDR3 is TGTGCCAGCAGTTATTCCCAGCGGGATTACCAAGAGACCCAGTACTTC.

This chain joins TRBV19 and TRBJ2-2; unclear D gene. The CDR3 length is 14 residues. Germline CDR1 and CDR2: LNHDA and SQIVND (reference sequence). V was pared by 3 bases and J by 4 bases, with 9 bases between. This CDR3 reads CASSIYGSTGELFF. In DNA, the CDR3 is TGTGCCAGTAGTATTTACGGCTCCACCGGGGAGCTGTTTTTT.

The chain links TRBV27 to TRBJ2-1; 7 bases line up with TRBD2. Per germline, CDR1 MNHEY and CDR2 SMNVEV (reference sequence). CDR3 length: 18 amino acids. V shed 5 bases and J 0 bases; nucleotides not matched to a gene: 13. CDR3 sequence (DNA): TGTGCCAGCAGTGGCCGGGGCTGGCGCGGGAGCTCCTACAATGAGCAGTTCTTC. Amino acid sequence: CASSGRGWRGSSYNEQFF.

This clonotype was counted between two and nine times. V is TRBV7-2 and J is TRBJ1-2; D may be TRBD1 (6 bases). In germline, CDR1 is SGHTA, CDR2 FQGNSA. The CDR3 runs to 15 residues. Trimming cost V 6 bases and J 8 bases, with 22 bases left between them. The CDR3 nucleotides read TGTGCCAGCAGTTCTCCGGGGCTCCAGGGGAAGGGCTACACCTTC. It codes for CASSSPGLQGKGYTF.

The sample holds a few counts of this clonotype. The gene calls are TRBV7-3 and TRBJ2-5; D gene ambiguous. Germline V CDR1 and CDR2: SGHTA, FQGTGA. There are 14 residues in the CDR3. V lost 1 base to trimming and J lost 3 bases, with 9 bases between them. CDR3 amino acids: CASSLMGSEETQYF. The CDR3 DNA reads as TGTGCCAGCAGCTTAATGGGGTCAGAAGAGACCCAGTACTTC.

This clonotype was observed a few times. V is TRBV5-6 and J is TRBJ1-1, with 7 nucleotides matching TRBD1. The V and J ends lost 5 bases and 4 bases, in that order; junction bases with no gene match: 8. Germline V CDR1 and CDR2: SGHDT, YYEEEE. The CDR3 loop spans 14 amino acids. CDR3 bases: TGTGCCAGCAGTCCGACAGGGTTCGGCACTGAAGCTTTCTTT. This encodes CASSPTGFGTEAFF.

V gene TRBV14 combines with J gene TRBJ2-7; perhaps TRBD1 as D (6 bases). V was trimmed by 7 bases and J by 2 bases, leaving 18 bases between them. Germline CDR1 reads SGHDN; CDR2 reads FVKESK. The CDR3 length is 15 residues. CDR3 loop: CASTPRGRLPYEQYF. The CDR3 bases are TGTGCCAGCACCCCAAGGGGGAGACTTCCCTACGAGCAGTACTTC.

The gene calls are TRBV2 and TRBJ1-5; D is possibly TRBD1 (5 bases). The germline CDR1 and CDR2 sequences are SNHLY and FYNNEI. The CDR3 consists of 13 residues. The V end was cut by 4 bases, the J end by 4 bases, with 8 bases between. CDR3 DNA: TGTGCCAGCAGTGCAGAGGGGAATCAGCCCCAGCATTTT. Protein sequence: CASSAEGNQPQHF.